Reported below is one TCR beta chain. Its antigen is not known. CD3+CD4+ and CD3+CD8+ cells were FACS-sorted from thawed unstimulated PBMCs. The data are from a study of T cell clones after liver transplantation. The wider study: As an antigen-independent comparator, third-party-reactive TCRbeta sequences came from pre-transplant mixed lymphocyte reactions. Blood was drawn pre-transplant, before withdrawal, and after full or failed withdrawal. Whole-study findings and limits: Post-transplant time points were not standardized, so conclusions are preliminary.

Repertoires were generated with immunoSEQ multiplex PCR, while TCRdb's copy carries only in-frame clones and drops some. The table includes about 21,000 clones, over 85% detected once. CDR1 and CDR2 (germline): SNHLY, FYNNEI. Deletions cut 5 bases from V and 0 bases from J, with 14 bases between. CDR3 length: 16 residues. The sequencing here drew on CD8+ T cells from blood, taken roughly 25 months after liver transplant. The clonotype originates from a human patient who received a liver transplant. Some of the T cells might come from the graft donor. This chain links TRBV2 with TRBJ1-3; perhaps TRBD1 as D (6 bases). The CDR3: CASSKEGGTSGNTIYF. The CDR3 DNA follows: TGTGCCAGCAGTAAAGAGGGGGGGACCTCTGGAAACACCATATATTTT. The whole variable domain, filled in from reference TRBV2 and TRBJ1-3, reads EPEVTQTPSHQVTQMGQEVILRCVPISNHLYFYWYRQILGQKVEFLVSFYNNEISEKSEIFDDQFSVERPDGSNFTLKIRSTKLEDSAMYFCASSKEGGTSGNTIYFGEGSWLTVV.